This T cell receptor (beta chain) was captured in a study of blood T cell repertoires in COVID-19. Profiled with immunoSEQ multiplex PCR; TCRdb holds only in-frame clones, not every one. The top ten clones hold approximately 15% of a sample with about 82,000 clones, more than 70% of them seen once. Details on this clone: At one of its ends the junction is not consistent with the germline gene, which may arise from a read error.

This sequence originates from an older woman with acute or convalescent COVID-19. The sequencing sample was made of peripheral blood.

CDR3 bases: TGTGCCAGCAGCCAAGCAGGGAACCCTGAAGCTTTCTTT. Its translation is CASSQAGNPEAFF. The chain employs TRBV14 and TRBJ1-1; tentative D call: TRBD1 (5 bases). The CDR3 is 13 residues long. Germline CDR1 reads SGHDN; CDR2 reads FVKESK.